This is a list of T cell receptor beta chains from one sample in a study of cytomegalovirus exposure and HLA in healthy donors. Sequenced by immunoSEQ multiplex PCR; TCRdb stores in-frame clones only, minus some. The top ten hold 1.5% of the sample, which has about 160,000 clones, approximately 88% seen once. The sample was PBMCs. These receptor sequences come from a woman aged 18-29 years in good health and CMV-seronegative. Each CDR3 is given with its conserved first and last residue. A D gene is named only where the DNA matches it firmly. Size is omitted from some rows. Given values are once, few, many or a class for expanded clones.

j_gene,v_gene,d_gene,abundance,CDR3aa,CDR3nt
TRBJ1-5,TRBV6-5,NA,NA,CASRDSGKSNQPQHF,TGTGCCAGCCGAGATTCAGGGAAGAGCAATCAGCCCCAGCATTTT
TRBJ2-3,TRBV5-4,TRBD2,NA,CASSLKTRGGADTQYF,TGTGCCAGCAGCTTGAAGACGCGGGGAGGGGCAGATACGCAGTATTTT
TRBJ1-4,TRBV19,TRBD1,few,CASSTGTATNEKLFF,TGTGCCAGTAGTACCGGGACAGCAACTAATGAAAAACTGTTTTTT
TRBJ1-1,TRBV29-1,TRBD1,NA,CSVYRDRGQTEAFF,TGCAGCGTTTACCGGGACAGGGGGCAGACTGAAGCTTTCTTT
TRBJ1-2,TRBV20-1,NA,NA,CSAKDRYGYTF,TGCAGTGCTAAGGACAGATATGGCTACACCTTC
TRBJ2-5,TRBV25-1,TRBD1,NA,CASSEYQGQGVTQYF,TGTGCCAGCAGTGAATACCAGGGACAGGGGGTGACCCAGTACTTC
TRBJ2-3,TRBV5-4,NA,NA,CASSPLEAGSTDTQYF,TGTGCCAGCAGCCCGTTGGAGGCAGGCAGCACAGATACGCAGTATTTT
TRBJ1-2,TRBV6-5,TRBD1,NA,CASSYSATGGGYTF,TGTGCCAGCAGTTACTCCGCGACAGGGGGTGGCTACACCTTC
TRBJ1-6,TRBV2,NA,NA,CASSERTAYNSPLHF,TGTGCCAGCAGTGAGAGGACAGCCTATAATTCACCCCTCCACTTT
TRBJ1-4,TRBV6-5,TRBD1,NA,CASGDTDRGPEKLFF,TGTGCCAGCGGGGACACCGACAGGGGCCCTGAAAAACTGTTTTTT
TRBJ2-5,TRBV5-1,TRBD2,few,CASSFGGLAGRETQYF,TGCGCCAGCAGCTTCGGGGGACTAGCGGGAAGAGAGACCCAGTACTTC
TRBJ1-5,TRBV30,NA,NA,CAWSRSSDSGTQPQHF,TGTGCCTGGAGTCGCTCATCGGACAGCGGTACTCAGCCCCAGCATTTT
TRBJ2-2,TRBV6-5,TRBD1,NA,CASKQDRGDTGELFF,TGTGCCAGCAAGCAAGACAGGGGGGACACCGGGGAGCTGTTTTTT
TRBJ1-1,TRBV28,NA,NA,CASSLGRGLNTEAFF,TGTGCCAGCAGCCTGGGGAGGGGTTTGAACACTGAAGCTTTCTTT
TRBJ2-7,TRBV6-1,NA,NA,CASSERTVTYEQYF,TGTGCCAGCAGTGAAAGGACAGTAACCTACGAGCAGTACTTC
TRBJ2-2,TRBV11-2,NA,NA,CASSPYHPPGELFF,TGTGCCAGCAGCCCCTACCACCCCCCCGGGGAGCTGTTTTTT
TRBJ2-7,TRBV27,TRBD1,NA,CASRVTVGTGDAYEQYF,TGTGCCAGCAGGGTGACCGTAGGGACAGGAGACGCCTACGAGCAGTACTTC
TRBJ1-1,TRBV6-5,TRBD1,NA,CASREQGARTEAFF,TGTGCCAGCAGGGAACAGGGGGCGCGCACTGAAGCTTTCTTT
TRBJ1-5,TRBV2,NA,NA,CASSEGRSGNQPQHF,TGTGCCAGCAGTGAAGGTAGGAGTGGCAATCAGCCCCAGCATTTT
TRBJ2-3,TRBV27,NA,NA,CASSSTDTQYF,TGTGCCAGCAGTTCGACAGATACGCAGTATTTT
TRBJ2-7,TRBV11-2,TRBD1,NA,CASSKQGFHEQYF,TGTGCCAGCAGCAAACAGGGGTTCCACGAGCAGTACTTC
TRBJ2-4,TRBV6-5,TRBD1,NA,CASSRDRGGGIQYF,TGTGCCAGCAGCCGGGACAGGGGTGGTGGCATTCAGTACTTC